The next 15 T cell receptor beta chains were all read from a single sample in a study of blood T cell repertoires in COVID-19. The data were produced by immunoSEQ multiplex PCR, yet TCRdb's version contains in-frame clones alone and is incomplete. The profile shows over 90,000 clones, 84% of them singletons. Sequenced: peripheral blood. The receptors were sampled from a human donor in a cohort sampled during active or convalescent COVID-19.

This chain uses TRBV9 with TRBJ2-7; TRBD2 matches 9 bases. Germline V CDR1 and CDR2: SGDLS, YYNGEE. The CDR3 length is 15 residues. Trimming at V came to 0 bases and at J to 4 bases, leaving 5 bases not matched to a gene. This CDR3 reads CASSVGLAGYYEQYF. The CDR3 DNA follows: TGTGCCAGCAGCGTAGGGCTAGCGGGATATTACGAGCAGTACTTC.

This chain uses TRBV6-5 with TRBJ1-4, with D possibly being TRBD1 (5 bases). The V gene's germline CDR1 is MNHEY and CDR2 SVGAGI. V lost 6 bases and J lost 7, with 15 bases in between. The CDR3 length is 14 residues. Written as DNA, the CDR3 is TGTGCCAGCAGACAAGGACAAAGGGGTGAAAAACTGTTTTTT. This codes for CASRQGQRGEKLFF.

CDR3 bases: TGTGCCAGCAGTTCAAGAGCGGGGGCCTCCTACAATGAGCAGTTCTTC. Residues: CASSSRAGASYNEQFF. The gene calls are TRBV6-5 and TRBJ2-1, with TRBD2 matching over 8 bases. CDR1 MNHEY and CDR2 SVGAGI come from the germline V gene. The V segment lost 4 bases and the J segment 0 bases; nucleotides outside the gene matches: 5. The CDR3 has 16 amino acids.

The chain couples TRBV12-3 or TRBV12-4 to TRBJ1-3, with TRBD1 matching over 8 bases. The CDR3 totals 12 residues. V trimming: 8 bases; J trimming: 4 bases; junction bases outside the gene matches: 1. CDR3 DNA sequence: TGTGCCAGCCGGACAGGGGGAAACACCATATATTTT. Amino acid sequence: CASRTGGNTIYF.

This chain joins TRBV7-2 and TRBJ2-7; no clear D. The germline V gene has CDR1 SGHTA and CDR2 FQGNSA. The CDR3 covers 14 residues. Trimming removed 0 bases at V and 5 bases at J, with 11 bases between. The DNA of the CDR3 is TGTGCCAGCAGCTTAGCGGTCCTATCCCACGAGCAGTACTTC. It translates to CASSLAVLSHEQYF.

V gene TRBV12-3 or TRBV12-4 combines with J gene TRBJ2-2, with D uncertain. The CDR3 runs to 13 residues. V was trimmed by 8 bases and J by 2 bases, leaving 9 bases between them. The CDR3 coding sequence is TGTGCCAGCGCTACCCTCAACACCGGGGAGCTGTTTTTT. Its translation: CASATLNTGELFF.

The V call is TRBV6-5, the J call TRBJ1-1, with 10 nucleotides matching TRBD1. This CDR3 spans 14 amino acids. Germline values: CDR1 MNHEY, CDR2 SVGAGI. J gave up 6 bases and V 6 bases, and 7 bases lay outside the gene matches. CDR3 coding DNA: TGTGCCAGCAGACACGGACAGGGGGTCCCTGAAGCTTTCTTT. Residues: CASRHGQGVPEAFF.

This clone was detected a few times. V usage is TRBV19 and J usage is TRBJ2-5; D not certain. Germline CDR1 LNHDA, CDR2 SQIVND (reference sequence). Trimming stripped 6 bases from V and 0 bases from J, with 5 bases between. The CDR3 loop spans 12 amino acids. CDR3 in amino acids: CASRRNQETQYF. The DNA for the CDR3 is TGTGCCAGTAGGCGCAACCAAGAGACCCAGTACTTC.

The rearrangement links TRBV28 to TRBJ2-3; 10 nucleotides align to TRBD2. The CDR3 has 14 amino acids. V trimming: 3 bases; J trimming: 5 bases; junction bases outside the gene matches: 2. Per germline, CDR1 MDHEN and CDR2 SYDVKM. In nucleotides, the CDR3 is TGTGCCAGCAGTTTTGGACTAGCGGAAGATACGCAGTATTTT. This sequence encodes CASSFGLAEDTQYF.

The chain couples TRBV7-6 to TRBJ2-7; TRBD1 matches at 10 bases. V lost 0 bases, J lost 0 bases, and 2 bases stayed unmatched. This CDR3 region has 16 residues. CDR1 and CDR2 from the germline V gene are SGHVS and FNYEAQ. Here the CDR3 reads CASSLAGQGLSYEQYF. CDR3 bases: TGTGCCAGCAGCTTAGCGGGACAGGGGCTCTCCTACGAGCAGTACTTC.

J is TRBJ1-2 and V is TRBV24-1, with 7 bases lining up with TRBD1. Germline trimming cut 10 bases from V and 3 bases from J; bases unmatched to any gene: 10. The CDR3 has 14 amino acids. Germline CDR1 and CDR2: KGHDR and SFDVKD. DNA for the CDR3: TGTGCCACTATCTTCCAGGGGGAATACTATGGCTACACCTTC. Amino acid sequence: CATIFQGEYYGYTF.

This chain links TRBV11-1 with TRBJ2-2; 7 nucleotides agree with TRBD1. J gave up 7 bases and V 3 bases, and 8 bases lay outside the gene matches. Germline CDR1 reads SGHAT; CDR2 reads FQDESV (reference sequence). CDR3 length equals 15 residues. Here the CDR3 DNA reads TGTGCCAGCAGCTTGGTGACAGGGTTCAGCGGGGAGCTGTTTTTT. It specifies CASSLVTGFSGELFF. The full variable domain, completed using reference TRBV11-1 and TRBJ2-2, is EAEVAQSPRYKITEKSQAVAFWCDPISGHATLYWYRQILGQGPELLVQFQDESVVDDSQLPKDRFSAERLKGVDSTLKIQPAELGDSAMYLCASSLVTGFSGELFFGEGSRLTVL.

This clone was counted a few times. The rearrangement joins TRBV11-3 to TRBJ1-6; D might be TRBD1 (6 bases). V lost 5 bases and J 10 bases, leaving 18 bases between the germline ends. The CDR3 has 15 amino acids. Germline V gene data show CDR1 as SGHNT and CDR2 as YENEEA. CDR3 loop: CASSVRSAGASPLHF. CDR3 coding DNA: TGTGCCAGCAGCGTCCGTTCGGCAGGGGCCTCACCCCTCCACTTT.

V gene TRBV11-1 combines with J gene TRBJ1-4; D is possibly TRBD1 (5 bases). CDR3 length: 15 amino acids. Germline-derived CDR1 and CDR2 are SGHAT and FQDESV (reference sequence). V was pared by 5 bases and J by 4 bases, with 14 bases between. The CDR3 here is CASSRGTGSNEKLFF. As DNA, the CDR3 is TGTGCCAGCAGCCGAGGTACAGGAAGTAATGAAAAACTGTTTTTT.

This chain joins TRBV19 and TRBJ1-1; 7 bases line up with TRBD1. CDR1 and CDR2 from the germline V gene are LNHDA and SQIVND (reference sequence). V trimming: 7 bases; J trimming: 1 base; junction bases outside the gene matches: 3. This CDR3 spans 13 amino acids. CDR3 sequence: CASTGTENTEAFF. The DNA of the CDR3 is TGTGCCAGTACCGGGACAGAGAACACTGAAGCTTTCTTT.